This T cell receptor beta chain was documented in a study of T cell responses to AZD1222 COVID-19 vaccine. Whole-study findings and limits: Sampling captured repertoires only after the peak T cell response.

Trimming left V 3 bases short and J 4 bases short, with 16 bases between. Germline values: CDR1 MDHEN, CDR2 SYDVKM. This CDR3 is built from 15 residues. Using immunoSEQ multiplex PCR, the repertoire was profiled, and TCRdb retains in-frame clones only, with some absent. The sample yields 96,000 or so clones, 75% to 90% seen once. In regard to this clone: Its matching antigen is unknown.

This sequence originates from an adult in good health. Sequencing used peripheral blood, obtained on day 0 of AZD1222 vaccination. This rearrangement joins TRBV28 to TRBJ2-7; no clear D. The CDR3 coding sequence is TGTGCCAGCAGTTTGAACAAAATGGTGGATTACGAGCAGTACTTC. Translation: CASSLNKMVDYEQYF. The variable domain in full, completed from reference TRBV28 and TRBJ2-7, reads DVKVTQSSRYLVKRTGEKVFLECVQDMDHENMFWYRQDPGLGLRLIYFSYDVKMKEKGDIPEGYSVSREKKERFSLILESASTNQTSMYLCASSLNKMVDYEQYFGPGTRLTVT.